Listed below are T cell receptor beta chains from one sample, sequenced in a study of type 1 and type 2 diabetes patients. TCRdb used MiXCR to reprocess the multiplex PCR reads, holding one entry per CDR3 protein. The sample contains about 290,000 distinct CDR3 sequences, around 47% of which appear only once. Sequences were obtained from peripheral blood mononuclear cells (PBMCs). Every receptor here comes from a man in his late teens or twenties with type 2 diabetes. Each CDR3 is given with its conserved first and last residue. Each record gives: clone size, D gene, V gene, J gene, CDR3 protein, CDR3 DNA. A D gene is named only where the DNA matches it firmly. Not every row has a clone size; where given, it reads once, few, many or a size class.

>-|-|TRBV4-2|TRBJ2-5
CASSQASGLGETQYF
TGTGCCAGCAGCCAGGCCTCGGGTTTAGGAGAGACCCAGTACTTC
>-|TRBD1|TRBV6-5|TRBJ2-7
CASSWTGWEYEQYF
TGTGCCAGCAGTTGGACAGGGTGGGAATACGAGCAGTACTTC
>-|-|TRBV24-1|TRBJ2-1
CATSDLGGKDEQFF
TGTGCCACCAGTGACTTAGGAGGTAAGGATGAGCAGTTCTTC
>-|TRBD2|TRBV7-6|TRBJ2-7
CASSILAGARHEQYF
TGTGCCAGCAGCATATTAGCGGGAGCCCGCCACGAGCAGTACTTC
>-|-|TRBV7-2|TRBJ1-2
CASSSRSGLWAGYTF
TGTGCCAGCAGCTCCAGGTCGGGGTTGTGGGCTGGCTACACCTTC
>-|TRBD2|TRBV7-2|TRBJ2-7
CASSLELAGGHEQYF
TGTGCCAGCAGCTTGGAACTAGCGGGAGGTCACGAGCAGTACTTC
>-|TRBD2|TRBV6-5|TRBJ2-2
CASSYSREGQGDTGELFF
TGTGCCAGCAGTTACTCGAGGGAGGGCCAGGGCGACACCGGGGAGCTGTTTTTT
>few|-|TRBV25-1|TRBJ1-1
CASRGGFF
TGTGCCAGCAGGGGGGGATTCTTT
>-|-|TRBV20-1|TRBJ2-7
CSASDSGGVNEQYF
TGCAGTGCAAGCGATAGTGGCGGGGTTAACGAGCAGTACTTC
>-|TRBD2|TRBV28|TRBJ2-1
CASSLLGLAGGNEQFF
TGTGCCAGCAGTTTGTTGGGACTAGCGGGAGGGAATGAGCAGTTCTTC
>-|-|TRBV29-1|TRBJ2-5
CSVELGETQYF
TGCAGCGTTGAATTGGGGGAGACCCAGTACTTC
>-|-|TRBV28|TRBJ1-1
CASRSVNTEASF
TGTGCCAGCAGGTCAGTGAACACTGAAGCTTCCTTT
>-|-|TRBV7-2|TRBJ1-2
CASSPGLAYGYTF
TGTGCCAGCAGCCCGGGACTAGCCTATGGCTACACCTTC
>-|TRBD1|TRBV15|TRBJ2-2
CATSREVTRDRVTGELFF
TGTGCCACCAGCAGAGAGGTGACCCGGGACAGGGTGACCGGGGAGCTGTTTTTT
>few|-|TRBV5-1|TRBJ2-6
CASSFGGTGANVLTF
TGCGCCAGCAGCTTTGGGGGAACTGGGGCCAACGTCCTGACTTTC
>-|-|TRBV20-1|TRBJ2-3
CSARDFGSGEGTDTQYF
TGCAGTGCTAGAGATTTTGGGAGCGGAGAGGGCACAGATACGCAGTATTTT
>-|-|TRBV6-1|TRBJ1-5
CASSYPGVDQPQHF
TGTGCCAGCAGTTACCCAGGGGTGGATCAGCCCCAGCATTTT
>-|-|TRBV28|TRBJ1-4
CASSQPDTIKNEKLFF
TGTGCCAGCAGTCAGCCCGACACCATAAAAAATGAAAAACTGTTTTTT
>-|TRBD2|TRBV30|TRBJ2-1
CAWTGLAGGSPYNEQFF
TGTGCCTGGACCGGACTAGCGGGAGGGTCTCCCTACAATGAGCAGTTCTTC
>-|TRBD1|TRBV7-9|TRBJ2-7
CASRWIGGFYEQYF
TGTGCCAGCAGGTGGATAGGGGGCTTCTACGAGCAGTACTTC
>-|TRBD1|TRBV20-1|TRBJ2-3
CSASTWTGQDTQYF
TGCAGTGCTAGTACCTGGACAGGGCAAGATACGCAGTATTTT
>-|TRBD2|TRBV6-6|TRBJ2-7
CASSIVLDGLAGHYEQYF
TGTGCCAGTAGTATAGTACTTGACGGACTAGCGGGCCACTACGAGCAGTACTTC
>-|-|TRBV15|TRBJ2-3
CATSRESELSDTQYF
TGTGCCACCAGCAGGGAATCGGAACTTTCAGATACGCAGTATTTT
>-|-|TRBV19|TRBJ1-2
CASSSSERGGYTF
TGTGCCAGTAGTTCGAGTGAACGGGGCGGCTACACCTTC
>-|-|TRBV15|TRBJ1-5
CATSRAPPRVSNQPQHF
TGTGCCACCAGCAGAGCCCCCCCCCGGGTTAGCAATCAGCCCCAGCATTTT
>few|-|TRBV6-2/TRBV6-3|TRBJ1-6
CASSGTDNSPLHF
TGTGCCAGCAGCGGGACGGACAATTCACCCCTCCACTTT
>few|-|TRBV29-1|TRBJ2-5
CSVCPREDRQETQYF
TGCAGCGTTTGTCCCCGTGAGGACCGCCAAGAGACCCAGTACTTC
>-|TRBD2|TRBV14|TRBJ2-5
CASSQELAGGPAETQYF
TGTGCCAGCAGCCAAGAATTAGCGGGGGGGCCTGCAGAGACCCAGTACTTC
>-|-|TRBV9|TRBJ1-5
CVSSVSGNQPQHF
TGCGTCAGCAGTGTGTCCGGCAATCAGCCCCAGCATTTT
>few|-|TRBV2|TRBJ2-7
CASSEAHSLSYEQYF
TGTGCCAGCAGTGAGGCGCATTCGCTTTCCTACGAGCAGTACTTC
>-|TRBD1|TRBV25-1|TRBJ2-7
CASSPGWVRGRDEQYF
TGTGCCAGCAGCCCAGGGTGGGTCAGGGGGCGCGACGAGCAGTACTTC
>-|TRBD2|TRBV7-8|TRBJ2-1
CASSLGIAGHNEQFF
TGTGCCAGCAGCTTAGGAATAGCGGGTCACAATGAGCAGTTCTTC
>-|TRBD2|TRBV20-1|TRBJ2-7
CSASTGGSPNEQYF
TGCAGTGCTAGCACCGGCGGGAGTCCCAACGAGCAGTACTTC
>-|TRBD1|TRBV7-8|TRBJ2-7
CASSFLTGMEQYF
TGTGCCAGCAGCTTCCTGACAGGGATGGAGCAGTACTTC
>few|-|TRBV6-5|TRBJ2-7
CASSLFSDYEQYF
TGTGCCAGCAGTTTATTTTCCGACTACGAGCAGTACTTC
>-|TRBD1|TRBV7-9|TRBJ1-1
CASSIPQGANTEAFF
TGTGCCAGCAGCATCCCCCAGGGGGCTAACACTGAAGCTTTCTTT
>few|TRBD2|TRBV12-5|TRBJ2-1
CASGRFRSGGRSEQFF
TGTGCTAGTGGGCGTTTTAGGAGCGGGGGGAGGAGTGAGCAGTTCTTC
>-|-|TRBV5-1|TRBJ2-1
CASKLDSYPYNEQFF
TGCGCCAGCAAACTGGACTCTTACCCCTACAATGAGCAGTTCTTC
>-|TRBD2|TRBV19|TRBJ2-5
CASSPSGGDQETQYF
TGTGCCAGTAGCCCTTCGGGAGGCGATCAAGAGACCCAGTACTTC
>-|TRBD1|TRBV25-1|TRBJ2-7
CASGAGQVFAYEQYF
TGTGCCAGCGGCGCGGGACAGGTTTTCGCTTACGAGCAGTACTTC
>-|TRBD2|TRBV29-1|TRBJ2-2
CSVAGAGELFF
TGCAGCGTCGCGGGAGCCGGGGAGCTGTTTTTT
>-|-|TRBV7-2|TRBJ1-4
CATSPGLPFTYNEKLFF
TGTGCCACCTCTCCGGGACTACCCTTCACCTATAATGAAAAACTGTTTTTT
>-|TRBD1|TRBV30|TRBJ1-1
CALTGTGNLMNTEAFF
TGTGCCTTGACCGGGACAGGAAACCTCATGAACACTGAAGCTTTCTTT
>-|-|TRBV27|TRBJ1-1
CASSSRSEAFF
TGTGCCAGCAGTTCAAGATCTGAAGCTTTCTTT
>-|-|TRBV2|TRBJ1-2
CASSAWDNWNGYTF
TGTGCCAGCAGTGCTTGGGACAATTGGAATGGCTACACCTTC
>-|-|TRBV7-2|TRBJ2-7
CASSIRDLSSYEQYF
TGCGCCAGCAGCATCCGGGACCTGAGCTCCTACGAGCAGTACTTC
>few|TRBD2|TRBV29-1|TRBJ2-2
CSVGGRMGTGELFF
TGCAGCGTTGGCGGGAGGATGGGTACCGGGGAGCTGTTTTTT
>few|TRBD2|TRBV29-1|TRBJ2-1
CTCGELAGGGNEQFF
TGCACGTGCGGGGAACTAGCGGGAGGAGGCAATGAGCAGTTCTTC
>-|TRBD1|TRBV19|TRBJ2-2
CASRPGQVNGELFF
TGTGCCAGTAGGCCGGGACAGGTGAACGGGGAGCTGTTTTTT
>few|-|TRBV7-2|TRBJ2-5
CASSLVARTRETQYF
TGTGCCAGCAGCTTAGTCGCGCGGACACGGGAGACCCAGTACTTC
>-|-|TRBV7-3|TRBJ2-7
CASSEGLGLDEQYF
TGTGCCAGCAGTGAAGGACTGGGGTTGGACGAGCAGTACTTC
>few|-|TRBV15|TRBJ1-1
CATSTRQQNTEAFF
TGTGCCACCAGCACCAGACAGCAAAACACTGAAGCTTTCTTT
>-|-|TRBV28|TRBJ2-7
CASSLTVVGYEQYF
TGTGCCAGCAGTTTGACAGTAGTAGGCTACGAGCAGTACTTC